This T cell receptor (beta chain) is from a study of PD-1 blockade in classical Hodgkin lymphoma. Sequenced by immunoSEQ multiplex PCR; TCRdb stores in-frame clones only, minus some. Of 25,000 to 35,000 clones listed, 70% to 75% are singletons. Germline assignment: CDR1 ENHRY and CDR2 SYGVKD. This CDR3 is built from 18 residues. The V end was cut by 6 bases, the J end by 1 base, with 24 bases between. Every patient experienced relapse after autologous stem cell transplantation, and brentuximab vedotin exposure varied. This TCR derives from a human donor with classical Hodgkin lymphoma. The V gene is TRBV10-3, the J gene TRBJ2-5; D perhaps matches TRBD1 (9 bases). The sample in question was peripheral blood mononuclear cells (PBMCs), obtained before the second cycle of nivolumab. CDR3: CAISGDRDVSGAQETQYF. The CDR3 region has the DNA TGTGCCATCAGCGGGGACAGGGACGTTAGCGGGGCCCAAGAGACCCAGTACTTC.